This T cell receptor beta chain was profiled in a study of cytomegalovirus exposure and HLA in healthy donors. The CDR3 sequence is 15 residues long. J gave up 2 bases and V 3 bases, and 4 bases lay outside the gene matches. Germline V lookup: CDR1 LGHNA, CDR2 YNFKEQ. The sample holds a few counts of this clone. Vbeta (60) and Jbeta (13) primers were used in the PCR. Data came from immunoSEQ multiplex PCR; TCRdb stores just in-frame clones and leaves some out. The top ten hold 2.5% of the sample, which has about 180,000 clones, more than 65% seen once. The sample was PBMCs. This TCR was recovered from a woman in her twenties or thirties in good health and CMV-seropositive. The V and J genes are TRBV4-2 and TRBJ1-5, with 7 bases that match TRBD1. The CDR3 nucleotides read TGTGCCAGCAGCCAGACAGGACAGGGCAATCAGCCCCAGCATTTT. Residues: CASSQTGQGNQPQHF.